Shown below are 18 T cell receptor beta chains from a single sample sequenced in a study of blood T cell repertoires in COVID-19. Assay used: immunoSEQ multiplex PCR; TCRdb lists only in-frame clones, some missing. The sample holds around 280,000 clones; about 90% are singletons and the top ten take about 1.7%. The sample was PBMCs or T cells enriched from blood (not recorded which). These receptors were taken from a young woman with acute COVID-19.

This clone occurred once. The V and J genes are TRBV2 and TRBJ2-4; 8 nucleotides match TRBD1. The CDR3 is made up of 15 amino acids. Germline loops: CDR1 SNHLY, CDR2 FYNNEI. Trimming took 6 bases from V and 2 from J; bases not matched to a gene: 6. The CDR3 spells CASSRQGSSKNIQYF. CDR3 bases: TGTGCCAGCAGCCGACAGGGGTCATCCAAAAACATTCAGTACTTC.

This clone was picked up one time. The V gene is TRBV5-1, the J gene TRBJ2-7; 9 positions agree with TRBD2. V was clipped by 0 bases and J by 5 bases; unmatched bases: 3. The CDR3 length is 14 residues. CDR1 SGHRS and CDR2 YFSETQ come from the germline V gene. CDR3 DNA: TGCGCCAGCAGCTTGGTGGCGGGAGGGCACGAGCAGTACTTC. This translates into CASSLVAGGHEQYF.

This chain links TRBV11-1 with TRBJ1-1, with D unresolved. Trimming removed 5 bases at V and 7 bases at J, with 20 bases between. Germline V CDR1 and CDR2: SGHAT, FQDESV (reference sequence). The CDR3 totals 15 residues. CDR3: CASSPLHDWRGEAFF. The CDR3 DNA reads TGTGCCAGCAGCCCCCTACATGATTGGCGGGGTGAAGCTTTCTTT.

The chain combines TRBV19 with TRBJ2-7; 7 nucleotides align to TRBD1. The CDR3 is 14 residues long. The V segment lost 7 bases and the J segment 0 bases; nucleotides outside the gene matches: 6. CDR1 and CDR2 from the germline V gene are LNHDA and SQIVND (reference sequence). In nucleotides, the CDR3 is TGTGCCAGTAAACCCGGGGACAGCTCCTACGAGCAGTACTTC. Its protein product is CASKPGDSSYEQYF.

The chain has TRBV6-1 and TRBJ1-5; the match to TRBD1 covers 8 bases. From germline, CDR1 is MNHNS and CDR2 SASEGT. With 3 bases clipped from V and 4 bases from J, the junction kept 8 bases outside the gene matches. The CDR3 loop spans 16 amino acids. The CDR3 region has the DNA TGTGCCAGCAGTGAGCTACGTAACAGGGGGAATCAGCCCCAGCATTTT. Translation gives CASSELRNRGNQPQHF.

The chain recombines TRBV18 with TRBJ2-2; 7 bases fit TRBD2. The CDR3 length is 16 residues. The germline gives CDR1 KGHSH, CDR2 LQKENI. Unmatched junction bases numbered 15, after V lost 8 bases and J lost 6 bases. CDR3 coding DNA: TGTGCCAGCAAACCGGGAGGTGGAATTGTGGCCGGGGAGCTGTTTTTT. It specifies CASKPGGGIVAGELFF.

V gene TRBV19 combines with J gene TRBJ1-1; 11 bases are shared with TRBD1. V shed 7 bases and J 3 bases; nucleotides not matched to a gene: 4. The germline gives CDR1 LNHDA, CDR2 SQIVND (reference sequence). This CDR3 is 14 amino acids long. The CDR3 DNA is TGTGCCAGTAAACGGGACAGGGGGTACACTGAAGCTTTCTTT. Encoded protein: CASKRDRGYTEAFF.

The chain recombines TRBV28 with TRBJ2-7, with 9 bases identical to TRBD2. The V gene end was trimmed by 5 bases and the J gene end by 2 bases; junction bases not matched to a gene: 13. The germline V gene encodes CDR1 MDHEN and CDR2 SYDVKM. CDR3 length: 17 amino acids. The CDR3 sequence is CASSPFQRLAAPYEQYF. CDR3 in DNA: TGTGCCAGCAGTCCCTTCCAACGACTAGCGGCCCCCTACGAGCAGTACTTC. The complete variable domain, with remaining parts taken from reference TRBV28 and TRBJ2-7, reads DVKVTQSSRYLVKRTGEKVFLECVQDMDHENMFWYRQDPGLGLRLIYFSYDVKMKEKGDIPEGYSVSREKKERFSLILESASTNQTSMYLCASSPFQRLAAPYEQYFGPGTRLTVT.

The table lists this clone with a count of one. J is TRBJ1-2 and V is TRBV18, with D perhaps TRBD1 (5 bases). CDR1 and CDR2 from the germline V gene are KGHSH and LQKENI. This CDR3 contains 16 residues. V gave up 3 bases and J gave up 6 bases, with 20 bases separating them. The CDR3 DNA is TGTGCCAGCTCACCGGTAATAAGAGAGGCGGGGGATGGCTACACCTTC. Translation gives CASSPVIREAGDGYTF. Based on the CDR3 plus reference TRBV18 and TRBJ1-2, the full variable domain is NAGVMQNPRHLVRRRGQEARLRCSPMKGHSHVYWYRQLPEEGLKFMVYLQKENIIDESGMPKERFSAEFPKEGPSILRIQQVVRGDSAAYFCASSPVIREAGDGYTFGSGTRLTVV.

This chain uses TRBV7-9 with TRBJ2-1; 7 positions match TRBD1. CDR3 length: 13 amino acids. The ends lost 3 bases at V and 7 bases at J; junction bases unmatched: 3. Germline CDR1 is SEHNR and CDR2 is FQNEAQ (reference sequence). For the CDR3, the DNA is TGTGCCAGCAGCTTGGCGACAGGGAATGAGCAGTTCTTC. This gives the protein CASSLATGNEQFF.

This clone was detected a few times. This sequence joins TRBV10-3 and TRBJ2-7; D is unclear. The V gene's germline CDR1 is ENHRY and CDR2 SYGVKD. Trimming removed 3 bases from V and 2 bases from J, with 11 bases in between. The CDR3 extends over 14 amino acids. The CDR3 DNA sequence: TGTGCCATCAGTGACGGGTTTCCCCCCTACGAGCAGTACTTC. Residues: CAISDGFPPYEQYF.

The chain recombines TRBV5-8 with TRBJ1-4; 7 positions match TRBD1. Germline V lookup: CDR1 SGHTS, CDR2 YDEGEE. V was pared by 6 bases and J by 7 bases, with 15 bases of the junction left unmatched. The CDR3 is 16 amino acids. CDR3 DNA: TGTGCCAGCATCCTAGGACAGGCGATAGGGGGTGAAAAACTGTTTTTT. This encodes CASILGQAIGGEKLFF.

The CDR3 reads CASSQGQLNTGELFF. The CDR3 nucleotides are TGCGCCAGCAGCCAAGGACAGTTGAACACCGGGGAGCTGTTTTTT. V and J are TRBV4-1 and TRBJ2-2, with a possible D match to TRBD1 (5 bases). The germline gives CDR1 MGHRA, CDR2 YSYEKL. V shed 1 base and J shed 1 base, with 7 bases lying between them. The CDR3 covers 15 residues.

The V gene is TRBV12-5, the J gene TRBJ2-1; the D gene is possibly TRBD1 (5 bases). The ends were cut back, 2 bases at V and 6 bases at J, with 29 bases in the middle. The CDR3 is 20 amino acids. The germline gives CDR1 LGHNT, CDR2 FRNRAP. CDR3 amino acids: CASGLFVGQGDSYQSNEQFF. As DNA, the CDR3 is TGTGCTAGTGGTTTGTTCGTCGGCCAAGGAGACAGTTATCAGTCCAATGAGCAGTTCTTC. Based on the CDR3 plus reference TRBV12-5 and TRBJ2-1, the full variable domain is DARVTQTPRHKVTEMGQEVTMRCQPILGHNTVFWYRQTMMQGLELLAYFRNRAPLDDSGMPKDRFSAEMPDATLATLKIQPSEPRDSAVYFCASGLFVGQGDSYQSNEQFFGPGTRLTVL.

The rearrangement links TRBV27 to TRBJ2-3, with D maybe TRBD1 (5 bases). Germline CDR1 is MNHEY and CDR2 is SMNVEV (reference sequence). V lost 6 bases and J lost 0, with 16 bases in between. The CDR3 extends over 16 amino acids. The CDR3 spells CASSGPHRPSTDTQYF. The CDR3 DNA reads TGTGCCAGCAGCGGGCCCCACAGGCCTAGCACAGATACGCAGTATTTT.

The J gene is TRBJ1-6, the V gene TRBV21-1. TRBV21-1 is annotated as a pseudogene. This CDR3 region has 15 residues. The DNA of the CDR3 is TGTGCCAGCACTAAGCGGGGGGTCCGTAATTCACCCCTCCACTTT. This sequence encodes CASTKRGVRNSPLHF.

V and J are TRBV9 and TRBJ1-2; 7 bases agree with TRBD1. Germline V lookup: CDR1 SGDLS, CDR2 YYNGEE. The CDR3 sequence is 13 residues long. V shed 4 bases, J shed 6 bases, and the junction held 6 bases outside the gene matches. The CDR3 DNA sequence: TGTGCCAGCAGCCAGGGGGGTTCAGATGGCTACACCTTC. It encodes CASSQGGSDGYTF.

This clone was picked up one time. The rearrangement uses TRBV30 and TRBJ1-1, with TRBD1 matching 7 bases. This CDR3 is 12 amino acids long. From germline, CDR1 is GTSNPN and CDR2 SVGIG (reference sequence). Losses at the gene ends were 5 bases for V and 6 bases for J; bases not matched to a gene: 6. CDR3 sequence reads: CAWYRGTAEAFF. CDR3 nucleotide sequence: TGTGCCTGGTACAGGGGAACCGCTGAAGCTTTCTTT. The whole variable domain, remainder taken from reference TRBV30 and TRBJ1-1, is SQTIHQWPATLVQPVGSPLSLECTVEGTSNPNLYWYRQAAGRGLQLLFYSVGIGQISSEVPQNLSASRPQDRQFILSSKKLLLSDSGFYLCAWYRGTAEAFFGQGTRLTVV.